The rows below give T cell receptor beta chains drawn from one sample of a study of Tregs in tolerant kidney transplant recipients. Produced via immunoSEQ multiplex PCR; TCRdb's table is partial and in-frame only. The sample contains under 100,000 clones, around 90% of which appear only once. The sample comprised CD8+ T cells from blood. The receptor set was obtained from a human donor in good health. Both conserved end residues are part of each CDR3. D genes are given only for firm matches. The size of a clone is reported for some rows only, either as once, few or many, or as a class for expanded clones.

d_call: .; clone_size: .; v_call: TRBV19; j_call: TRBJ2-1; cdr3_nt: TGTGCCAGTAGTCTAAGGGGAAATGAGCAGTTCTTC; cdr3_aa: CASSLRGNEQFF
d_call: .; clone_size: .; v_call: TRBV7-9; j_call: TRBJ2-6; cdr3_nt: TGTGCCAGCAGCCTATCCCCCGGGGGGCGGGGGGCCAACGTCCTGACTTTC; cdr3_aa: CASSLSPGGRGANVLTF
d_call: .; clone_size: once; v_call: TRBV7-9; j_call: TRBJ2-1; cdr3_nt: TGTGCCAGCAGCCTTAGTGGCAATGAGCAGTTCTTC; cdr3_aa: CASSLSGNEQFF
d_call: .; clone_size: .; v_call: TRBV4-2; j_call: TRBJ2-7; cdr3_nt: TGTGCCAGCAGCTTAGAGGGCAGGGGCGGATTCTACGAGCAGTACTTC; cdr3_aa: CASSLEGRGGFYEQYF
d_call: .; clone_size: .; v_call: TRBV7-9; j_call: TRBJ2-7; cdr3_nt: TGTGCCAGCAGCTTAGCCAGGGAGTACGAGCAGTACTTC; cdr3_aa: CASSLAREYEQYF
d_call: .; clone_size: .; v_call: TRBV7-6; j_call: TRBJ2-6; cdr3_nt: TGTGCCAGCAGCTTGGGCCCCGGGGTATCTGGGGCCAACGTCCTGACTTTC; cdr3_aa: CASSLGPGVSGANVLTF
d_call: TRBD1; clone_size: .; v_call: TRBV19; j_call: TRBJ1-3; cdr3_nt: TGTGCCAGTAGTGTCGACAGGGGCCGCTCTGGAAACACCATATATTTT; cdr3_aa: CASSVDRGRSGNTIYF
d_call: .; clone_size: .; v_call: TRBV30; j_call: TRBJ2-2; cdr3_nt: TGTGCCTGGGGAATGACAAGGGGTAACACCGGGGAGCTGTTTTTT; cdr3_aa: CAWGMTRGNTGELFF
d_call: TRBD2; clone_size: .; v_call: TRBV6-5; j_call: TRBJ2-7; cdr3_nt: TGTGCCAGCAGTTACTCGGAGCGGGGAGGCTCCTACGAGCAGTACTTC; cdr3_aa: CASSYSERGGSYEQYF
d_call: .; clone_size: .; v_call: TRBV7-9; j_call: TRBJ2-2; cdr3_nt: TGTGCCAGCAATTGGGGGCGAAGCGGGGAGCTGTTTTTT; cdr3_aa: CASNWGRSGELFF
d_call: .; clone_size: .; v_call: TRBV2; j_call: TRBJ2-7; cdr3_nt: TGTGCCAGCAGTGACGATCATAAGTCGGACGAGCAGTACTTC; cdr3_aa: CASSDDHKSDEQYF
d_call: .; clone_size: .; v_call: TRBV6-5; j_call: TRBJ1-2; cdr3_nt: TGTGCCAGCAGTTACGGAGCAGGGCGAGGCTACACCTTC; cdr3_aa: CASSYGAGRGYTF
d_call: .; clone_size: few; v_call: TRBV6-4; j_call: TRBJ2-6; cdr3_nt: TGTGCCAGCAGTGCCGACGGGTCTGGGGCCAACGTCCTGACTTTC; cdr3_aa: CASSADGSGANVLTF
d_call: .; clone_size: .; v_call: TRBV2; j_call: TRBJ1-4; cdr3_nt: TGTGCCAGCAGTGAAGGTCGACAGGCAATGAGGAGAACTAATGAAAAACTGTTTTTT; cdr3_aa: CASSEGRQAMRRTNEKLFF
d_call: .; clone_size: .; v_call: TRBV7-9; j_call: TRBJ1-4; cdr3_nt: TGTGCCAGCAAGAGGGGAGGGGGAGCAACTAATGAAAAACTGTTTTTT; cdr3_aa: CASKRGGGATNEKLFF
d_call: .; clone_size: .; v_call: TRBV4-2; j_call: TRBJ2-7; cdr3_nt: TGTGCCAGCAGCATAAGTGGGGGCCCCAACGAGCAGTACTTC; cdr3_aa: CASSISGGPNEQYF
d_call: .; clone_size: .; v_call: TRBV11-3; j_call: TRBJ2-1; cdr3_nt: TGTGCCAGCAGCTCCCTAACGGACAATGAGCAGTTCTTC; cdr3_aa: CASSSLTDNEQFF
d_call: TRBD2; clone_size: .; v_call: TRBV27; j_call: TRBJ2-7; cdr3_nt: TGTGCCAGCAGAGGACTAGACTACGAGCAGTACTTC; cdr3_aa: CASRGLDYEQYF
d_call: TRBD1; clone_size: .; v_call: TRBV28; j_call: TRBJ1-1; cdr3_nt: TGTGCCACGAACAGGGGCCGAGGGGGCCTTGAGGCTTTCTTT; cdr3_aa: CATNRGRGGLEAFF
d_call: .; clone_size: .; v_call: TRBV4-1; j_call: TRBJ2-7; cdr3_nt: TGCGCCAGCAGCCAAACTACAGGGTCCGACTTCTCCTACGAGCAGTACTTC; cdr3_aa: CASSQTTGSDFSYEQYF
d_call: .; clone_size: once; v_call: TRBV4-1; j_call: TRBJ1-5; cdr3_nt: TGCGCCAGCAGCCAAGAAAAGGAGAGCAATCAGCCCCAGCATTTT; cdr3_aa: CASSQEKESNQPQHF
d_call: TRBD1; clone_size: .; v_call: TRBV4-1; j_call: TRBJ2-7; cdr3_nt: TGCGCCAGCAGCCAAGAGGGACCGGGACAGGGCTCCTACGAGCAGTACTTC; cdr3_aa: CASSQEGPGQGSYEQYF
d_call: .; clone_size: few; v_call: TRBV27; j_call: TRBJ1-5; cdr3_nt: TGTGCCAGCAGTTTATACCGGAGTCAGCCCCAGCATTTT; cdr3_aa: CASSLYRSQPQHF
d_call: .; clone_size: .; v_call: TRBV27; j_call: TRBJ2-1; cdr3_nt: TGTGCCAGCAGTCCACTCCAGGGCAGCTCCTACAATGAGCAGTTCTTC; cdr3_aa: CASSPLQGSSYNEQFF
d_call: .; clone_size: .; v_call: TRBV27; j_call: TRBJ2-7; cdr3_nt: TGTGCCAGCAGTTTCGGTTGGGCCCCCTACGAGCAGTACTTC; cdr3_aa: CASSFGWAPYEQYF
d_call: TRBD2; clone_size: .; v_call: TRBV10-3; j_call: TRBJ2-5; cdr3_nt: TGTGCCATCAGTGGGGGACTAGCGGGGGAGGAGACCCAGTACTTC; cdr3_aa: CAISGGLAGEETQYF
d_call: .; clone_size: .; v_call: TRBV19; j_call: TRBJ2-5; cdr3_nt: TGTGCCAGTAGTATTGGAGCGGAAGGGGCCCAAGAGACCCAGTACTTC; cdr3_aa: CASSIGAEGAQETQYF